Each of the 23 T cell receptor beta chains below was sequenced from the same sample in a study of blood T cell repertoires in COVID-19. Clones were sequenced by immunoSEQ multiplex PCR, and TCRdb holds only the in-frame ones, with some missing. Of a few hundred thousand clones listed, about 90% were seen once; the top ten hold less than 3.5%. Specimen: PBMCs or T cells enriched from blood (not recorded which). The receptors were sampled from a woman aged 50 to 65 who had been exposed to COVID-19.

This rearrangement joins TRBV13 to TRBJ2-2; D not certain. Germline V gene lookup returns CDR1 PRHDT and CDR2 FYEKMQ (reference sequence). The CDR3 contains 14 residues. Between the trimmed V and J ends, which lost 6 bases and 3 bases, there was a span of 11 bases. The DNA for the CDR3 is TGTGCCAGCAGGCTAAACCCTGACACCGGGGAGCTGTTTTTT. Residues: CASRLNPDTGELFF.

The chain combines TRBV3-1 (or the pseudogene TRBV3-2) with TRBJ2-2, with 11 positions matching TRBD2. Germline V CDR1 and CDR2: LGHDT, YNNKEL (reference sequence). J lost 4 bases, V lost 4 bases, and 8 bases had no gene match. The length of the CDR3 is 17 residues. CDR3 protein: CASSPEPGTSGTGELFF. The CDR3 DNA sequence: TGTGCCAGCAGCCCGGAGCCCGGGACTAGCGGCACCGGGGAGCTGTTTTTT.

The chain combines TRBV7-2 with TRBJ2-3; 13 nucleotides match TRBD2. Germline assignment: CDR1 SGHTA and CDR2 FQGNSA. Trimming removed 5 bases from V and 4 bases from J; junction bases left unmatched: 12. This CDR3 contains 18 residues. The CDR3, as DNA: TGTGCCAGCAGCCTGGGACTAGCGGGGCTCTATATGGCAGATACGCAGTATTTT. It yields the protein CASSLGLAGLYMADTQYF.

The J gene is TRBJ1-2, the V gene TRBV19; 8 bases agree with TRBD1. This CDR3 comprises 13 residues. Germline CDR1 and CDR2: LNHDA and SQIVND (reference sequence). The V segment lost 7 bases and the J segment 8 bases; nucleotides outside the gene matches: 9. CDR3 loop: CASTTGERKGYTF. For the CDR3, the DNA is TGTGCCAGTACGACAGGGGAGAGGAAGGGCTACACCTTC. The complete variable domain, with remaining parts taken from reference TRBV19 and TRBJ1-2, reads DGGITQSPKYLFRKEGQNVTLSCEQNLNHDAMYWYRQDPGQGLRLIYYSQIVNDFQKGDIAEGYSVSREKKESFPLTVTSAQKNPTAFYLCASTTGERKGYTFGSGTRLTVV.

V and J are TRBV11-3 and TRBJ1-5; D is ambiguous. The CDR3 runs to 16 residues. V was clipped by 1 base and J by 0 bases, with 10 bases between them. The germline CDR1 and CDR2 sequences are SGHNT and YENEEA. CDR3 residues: CASSLVPTYSNQPQHF. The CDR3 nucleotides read TGTGCCAGCAGCTTAGTACCCACCTATAGCAATCAGCCCCAGCATTTT.

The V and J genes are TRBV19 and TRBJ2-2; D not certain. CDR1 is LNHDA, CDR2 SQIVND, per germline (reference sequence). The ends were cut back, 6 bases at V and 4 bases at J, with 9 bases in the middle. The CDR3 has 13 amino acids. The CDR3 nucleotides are TGTGCCAGTAGCCGCACGGGCACCGGGGAGCTGTTTTTT. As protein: CASSRTGTGELFF.

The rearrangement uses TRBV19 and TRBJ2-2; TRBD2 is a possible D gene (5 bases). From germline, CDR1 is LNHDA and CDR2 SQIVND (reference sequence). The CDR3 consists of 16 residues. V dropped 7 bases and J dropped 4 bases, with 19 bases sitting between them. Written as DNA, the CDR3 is TGTGCCAGTAACGACGGCGGCCAACGGGGCACCGGGGAGCTGTTTTTT. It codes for CASNDGGQRGTGELFF.

CDR3 sequence: CASSLLLRGTGKGYTEAFF. CDR3 nucleotides: TGTGCCAGCAGCTTGTTGTTAAGGGGGACAGGGAAGGGGTACACTGAAGCTTTCTTT. The rearrangement links TRBV5-6 to TRBJ1-1, with 9 bases fitting TRBD1. V lost 1 base and J lost 3; bases outside the gene matches: 16. CDR3 size: 19 residues. Germline lookup yields CDR1 SGHDT and CDR2 YYEEEE. Full variable domain (missing parts from reference TRBV5-6 and TRBJ1-1): DAGVTQSPTHLIKTRGQQVTLRCSPKSGHDTVSWYQQALGQGPQFIFQYYEEEERQRGNFPDRFSGHQFPNYSSELNVNALLLGDSALYLCASSLLLRGTGKGYTEAFFGQGTRLTVV.

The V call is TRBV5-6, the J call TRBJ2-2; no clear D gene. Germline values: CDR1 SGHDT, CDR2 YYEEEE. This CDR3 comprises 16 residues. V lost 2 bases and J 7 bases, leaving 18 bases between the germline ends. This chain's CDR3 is CASSFRLPPYDGELFF. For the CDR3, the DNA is TGTGCCAGCAGCTTTCGCTTACCCCCCTACGACGGGGAGCTGTTTTTT.

In DNA, the CDR3 is TGTGCCAGCAGTGAAACAGGACAGGACTACGAGCAGTACTTC. Translated, it gives CASSETGQDYEQYF. This chain connects TRBV6-1 to TRBJ2-7, with 7 bases identical to TRBD1. Germline V gene sequence: CDR1 MNHNS, CDR2 SASEGT. This CDR3 has 14 amino acids. Germline trimming cut 2 bases from V and 3 bases from J; bases unmatched to any gene: 4.

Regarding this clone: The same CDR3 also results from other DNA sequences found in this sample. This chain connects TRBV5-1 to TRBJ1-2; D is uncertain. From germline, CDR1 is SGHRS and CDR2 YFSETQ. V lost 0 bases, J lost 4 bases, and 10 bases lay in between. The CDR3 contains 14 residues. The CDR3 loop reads CASSLASGIYGYTF. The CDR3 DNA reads TGCGCCAGCAGCTTGGCATCGGGGATCTATGGCTACACCTTC.

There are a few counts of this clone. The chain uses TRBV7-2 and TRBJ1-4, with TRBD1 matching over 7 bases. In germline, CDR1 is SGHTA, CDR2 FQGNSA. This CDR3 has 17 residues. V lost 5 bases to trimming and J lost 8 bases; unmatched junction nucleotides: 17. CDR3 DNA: TGTGCCAGCAGCATGGCAGGGGGGTATGGAGGGAAAGAAAAACTGTTTTTT. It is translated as CASSMAGGYGGKEKLFF.

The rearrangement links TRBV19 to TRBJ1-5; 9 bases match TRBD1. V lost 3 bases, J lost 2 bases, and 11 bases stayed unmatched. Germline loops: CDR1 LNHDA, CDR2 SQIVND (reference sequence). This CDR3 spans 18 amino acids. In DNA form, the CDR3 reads TGTGCCAGTAGTATGCGACAGGGGGGCGGTGGAGGCAATCAGCCCCAGCATTTT. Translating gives CASSMRQGGGGGNQPQHF.

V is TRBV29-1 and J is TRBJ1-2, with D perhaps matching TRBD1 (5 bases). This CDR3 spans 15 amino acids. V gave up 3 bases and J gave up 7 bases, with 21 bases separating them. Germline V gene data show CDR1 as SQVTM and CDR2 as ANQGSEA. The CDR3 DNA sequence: TGCAGCGTTGATACGTTTCCGACTGGGGGGTTTGGCTACACCTTC. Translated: CSVDTFPTGGFGYTF.

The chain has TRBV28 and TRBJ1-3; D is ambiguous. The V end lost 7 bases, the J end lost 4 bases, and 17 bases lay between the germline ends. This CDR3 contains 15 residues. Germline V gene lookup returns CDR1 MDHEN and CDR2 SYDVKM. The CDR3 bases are TGTGCCAGCACCCCCATCCCAGGTACCGGAAACACCATATATTTT. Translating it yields CASTPIPGTGNTIYF.

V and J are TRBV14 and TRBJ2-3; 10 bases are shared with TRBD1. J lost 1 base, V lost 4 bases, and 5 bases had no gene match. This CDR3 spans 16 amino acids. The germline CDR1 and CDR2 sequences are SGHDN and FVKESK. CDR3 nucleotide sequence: TGTGCCAGCAGCCCGGACAGGGGGAGACGCACAGATACGCAGTATTTT. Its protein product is CASSPDRGRRTDTQYF.

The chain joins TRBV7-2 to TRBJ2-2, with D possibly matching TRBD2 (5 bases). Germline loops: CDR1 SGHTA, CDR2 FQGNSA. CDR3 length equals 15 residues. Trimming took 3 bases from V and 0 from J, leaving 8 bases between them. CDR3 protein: CASSLYGTNTGELFF. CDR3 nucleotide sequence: TGTGCCAGCAGCTTGTACGGGACGAACACCGGGGAGCTGTTTTTT.

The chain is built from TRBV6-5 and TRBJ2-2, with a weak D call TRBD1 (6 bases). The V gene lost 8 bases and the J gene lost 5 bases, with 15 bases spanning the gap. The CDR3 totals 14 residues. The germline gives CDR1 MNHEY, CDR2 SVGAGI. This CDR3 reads CASLAGEYTGELFF. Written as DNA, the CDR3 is TGTGCCAGCTTGGCAGGGGAATATACCGGGGAGCTGTTTTTT.

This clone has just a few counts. In DNA, the CDR3 is TGTGCCAGCAGCGTAGCCCCAGGGGGCCTCTCCTATAATTCACCCCTCCACTTT. Amino acids: CASSVAPGGLSYNSPLHF. The J gene is TRBJ1-6, the V gene TRBV9; 8 nucleotides line up with TRBD1. The CDR3 runs 18 residues. The ends lost 0 bases at V and 0 bases at J; junction bases unmatched: 5. Germline CDR1 SGDLS, CDR2 YYNGEE.

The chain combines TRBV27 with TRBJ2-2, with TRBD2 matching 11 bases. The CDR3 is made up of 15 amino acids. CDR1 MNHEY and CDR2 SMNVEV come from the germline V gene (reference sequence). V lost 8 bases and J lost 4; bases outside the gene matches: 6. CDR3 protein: CASAFGTSGTGELFF. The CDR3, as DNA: TGTGCCAGCGCTTTCGGGACTAGCGGCACCGGGGAGCTGTTTTTT.

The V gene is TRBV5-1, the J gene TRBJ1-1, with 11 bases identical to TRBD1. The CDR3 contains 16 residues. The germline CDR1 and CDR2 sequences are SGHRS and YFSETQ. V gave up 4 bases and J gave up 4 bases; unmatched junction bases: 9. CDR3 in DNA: TGCGCCAGCAGCACCTCCGGGACAGGGGGGAGCACTGAAGCTTTCTTT. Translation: CASSTSGTGGSTEAFF.

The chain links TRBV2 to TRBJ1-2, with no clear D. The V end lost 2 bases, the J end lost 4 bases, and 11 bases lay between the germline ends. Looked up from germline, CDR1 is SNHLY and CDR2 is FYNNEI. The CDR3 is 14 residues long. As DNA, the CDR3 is TGTGCCAGCAGTGAAATTAACTCCATCTATGGCTACACCTTC. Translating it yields CASSEINSIYGYTF. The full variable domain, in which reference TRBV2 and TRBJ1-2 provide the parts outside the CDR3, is EPEVTQTPSHQVTQMGQEVILRCVPISNHLYFYWYRQILGQKVEFLVSFYNNEISEKSEIFDDQFSVERPDGSNFTLKIRSTKLEDSAMYFCASSEINSIYGYTFGSGTRLTVV.

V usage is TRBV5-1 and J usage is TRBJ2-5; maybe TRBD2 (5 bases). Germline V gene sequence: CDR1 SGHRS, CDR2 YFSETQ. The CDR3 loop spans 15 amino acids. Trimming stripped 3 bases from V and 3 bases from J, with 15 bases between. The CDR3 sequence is CASSSRPGAEETQYF. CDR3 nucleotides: TGCGCCAGCAGCTCCCGGCCTGGAGCGGAAGAGACCCAGTACTTC.